A selection of T cell receptor beta chains follows, all from one sample in a study of PD-L1 blockade in urothelial cancer. Method: immunoSEQ multiplex PCR; TCRdb's copy keeps in-frame clones and lacks some. The table has roughly 120,000 clones, roughly 90% seen once; the top ten hold approximately 3.5%. Sequencing used PBMCs, obtained around atezolizumab (anti-PD-L1) treatment. The source is a man aged 60-69 years with urothelial cancer. The CDR3 runs from the conserved cysteine through the conserved F or W. The D gene is left open where the match is weak. Size values are once, few and many counts, or a class for expanded clones, and some rows have none.

D gene	V gene	clone size	J gene	CDR3 protein	CDR3 DNA
.	TRBV7-9	once	TRBJ2-7	CASSLGYSYEQYF	TGTGCCAGCAGCTTAGGCTACTCCTACGAGCAGTACTTC
.	TRBV6-6	.	TRBJ2-1	CASRRENYNEQFF	TGTGCCAGCCGCCGGGAAAACTACAATGAGCAGTTCTTC
TRBD1	TRBV5-1	.	TRBJ2-1	CASSLGQGANEQFF	TGCGCCAGCAGCTTGGGACAGGGTGCCAATGAGCAGTTCTTC
.	TRBV7-2	.	TRBJ2-7	CASSSRSTYEQYF	TGTGCCAGCAGTAGTCGCTCTACCTACGAGCAGTACTTC
.	TRBV19	.	TRBJ1-6	CASSSVGRGPSPLHF	TGTGCCAGTAGTTCAGTCGGGCGCGGGCCTTCACCCCTCCACTTT
.	TRBV5-1	.	TRBJ2-3	CASSSGTKDTQYF	TGCGCCAGCAGCAGCGGGACAAAAGATACGCAGTATTTT
TRBD2	TRBV4-3	.	TRBJ2-5	CASSPGTSGGLYQETQYF	TGCGCCAGCAGCCCAGGGACTAGCGGGGGGTTGTACCAAGAGACCCAGTACTTC
.	TRBV2	.	TRBJ2-7	CASIGGLTYEQYF	TGTGCCAGCATTGGCGGGCTTACCTACGAGCAGTACTTC
TRBD2	TRBV14	.	TRBJ2-2	CASSQAGGGLAYTGELFF	TGTGCCAGCAGCCAAGCTGGAGGGGGACTAGCGTACACCGGGGAGCTGTTTTTT
TRBD2	TRBV7-6	.	TRBJ2-2	CASSLAGSGRLAGTGELFF	TGTGCCAGCAGCTTAGCGGGGTCCGGGAGGCTAGCGGGAACCGGGGAGCTGTTTTTT
TRBD1	TRBV9	.	TRBJ2-2	CASSAVGGQANTGELFF	TGTGCCAGCAGCGCTGTAGGAGGACAGGCGAACACCGGGGAGCTGTTTTTT
TRBD2	TRBV27	.	TRBJ2-5	CASSPETSGRWTQYF	TGTGCCAGCAGTCCAGAGACTAGCGGTCGTTGGACCCAGTACTTC
.	TRBV29-1	.	TRBJ2-5	CSVAGGAETQYF	TGCAGCGTTGCTGGGGGCGCTGAGACCCAGTACTTC
TRBD1	TRBV23-1	.	TRBJ2-7	CASSQADRMGYEQYF	TGCGCCAGCAGTCAGGCGGACAGGATGGGGTACGAGCAGTACTTC
.	TRBV29-1	.	TRBJ2-3	CSGQTGSTDTQYF	TGCAGCGGACAGACCGGTAGCACAGATACGCAGTATTTT
TRBD1	TRBV28	.	TRBJ1-2	CASSLNGQGPAPYGYTF	TGTGCCAGCAGCCTCAACGGACAGGGACCGGCCCCTTATGGCTACACCTTC
.	TRBV6-8	.	TRBJ2-7	CASSYPDEQYF	TGTGCCAGCAGTTATCCGGACGAGCAGTACTTC
TRBD1	TRBV5-4	.	TRBJ1-3	CASSSADRGGNTIYF	TGTGCCAGCAGCTCTGCGGACAGGGGTGGAAACACCATATATTTT
TRBD2	TRBV5-4	.	TRBJ2-7	CASSPIPRTSGGARGYEQYF	TGTGCCAGCAGCCCAATCCCCCGGACTAGCGGGGGGGCCAGGGGCTACGAGCAGTACTTC
TRBD1	TRBV2	once	TRBJ2-2	CASRPRTGGNTGELFF	TGTGCCAGCAGACCCAGGACAGGGGGGAACACCGGGGAGCTGTTTTTT
TRBD1	TRBV15	.	TRBJ1-5	CATSLDRGRNQPQHF	TGTGCCACCAGTTTGGACAGGGGGAGAAATCAGCCCCAGCATTTT
.	TRBV25-1	once	TRBJ2-2	CASGRGVGELFF	TGTGCCAGCGGTAGGGGTGTGGGGGAGCTGTTTTTT
TRBD1	TRBV18	.	TRBJ1-5	CASSPPGTGRNQPQHF	TGTGCCAGCTCACCACCCGGGACAGGGCGCAATCAGCCCCAGCATTTT
.	TRBV7-2	.	TRBJ2-1	CASRKMGGRNNEQFF	TGTGCCAGCAGAAAGATGGGGGGACGGAACAATGAGCAGTTCTTC
TRBD2	TRBV2	.	TRBJ2-5	CASSKLAGRETQYF	TGTGCCAGCAGTAAGCTAGCGGGTAGGGAGACCCAGTACTTC
.	TRBV9	.	TRBJ1-4	CASSATGRGGNEKLFF	TGTGCCAGCAGCGCTACAGGACGCGGTGGGAATGAAAAACTGTTTTTT
TRBD1	TRBV18	.	TRBJ2-3	CASSPLQGTQYF	TGTGCCAGCTCACCACTACAGGGGACGCAGTATTTT
TRBD1	TRBV7-8	once	TRBJ2-5	CASSQDRWWETQYF	TGTGCCAGCAGCCAGGACAGGTGGTGGGAGACCCAGTACTTC
TRBD2	TRBV2	.	TRBJ2-3	CASSRLAGADTQYF	TGTGCCAGCAGTCGACTAGCGGGGGCGGATACGCAGTATTTT
.	TRBV25-1	.	TRBJ2-1	CASSSGYNEQFF	TGTGCCAGCAGTAGCGGGTACAATGAGCAGTTCTTC
TRBD1	TRBV6-6	.	TRBJ2-1	CASKRQGDDNEQFF	TGTGCCAGCAAAAGACAGGGAGATGACAATGAGCAGTTCTTC
.	TRBV30	.	TRBJ2-7	CAWNAGEGEQYF	TGTGCCTGGAACGCAGGGGAAGGCGAGCAGTACTTC
.	TRBV7-2	.	TRBJ2-5	CASSPAGSVHRETQYF	TGTGCCAGCAGTCCCGCTGGTAGCGTCCACCGAGAGACCCAGTACTTC
.	TRBV5-1	.	TRBJ2-7	CASSLVLSHTTYEQYF	TGCGCCAGCAGCTTGGTTCTGTCCCACACAACCTACGAGCAGTACTTC
TRBD2	TRBV15	.	TRBJ2-7	CATSRTGGTYEQYF	TGTGCCACCAGCAGGACGGGGGGAACCTACGAGCAGTACTTC
.	TRBV18	.	TRBJ2-1	CASSPGGAYNEQFF	TGTGCCAGCTCACCCGGAGGGGCCTACAATGAGCAGTTCTTC
.	TRBV5-1	.	TRBJ1-6	CASSLELTLEGSPLHF	TGCGCCAGCAGCTTGGAGTTGACCCTCGAGGGTTCACCCCTCCACTTT